This TCR beta chain appears in the sequencing data of a study of T cell repertoires in cytomegalovirus infection. Study conclusions and caveats: The study found HLA-C-restricted CMV-specific TCR beta clonotypes dominating the ex vivo response. CMV carriers with the relevant HLA were identified by cumulative public TCR beta family frequency.

A word on this clonotype: Its specificity is not known.

The CDR3 spans 13 residues. V lost 2 bases and J lost 2, with 5 bases in between. Germline V gives CDR1 SGHVS, CDR2 FNYEAQ. Each CDR3 protein gets one entry after TCRdb re-called the reads with MiXCR. The table includes 250,000 or so distinct CDR3 sequences, around 15% detected once. Sequencing was done on a sample of CD8+ T cells from PBMCs. The TCR sequence derives from a human donor in good health (CMV status not recorded). Some clones in this sample may be carry-over from other donors' samples. This chain connects TRBV7-6 to TRBJ2-3; D remains ambiguous. The CDR3 is CASSLLDTDTQYF. The CDR3 DNA reads as TGTGCCAGCAGCTTATTGGACACAGATACGCAGTATTTT.